These T cell receptor beta chains were read from a single sample in a study of shared clonotypes between healthy human individuals. Assay used: immunoSEQ multiplex PCR; TCRdb lists only in-frame clones, some missing. The sample records more than 2 million clones, approximately 96% being singletons. Sequenced sample: naive CD4+ T cells sorted from blood. Source of these receptors: a man between 18 and 35 years old in good health. Each CDR3 is given with its conserved first and last residue. Fields, in order: CDR3 length, D gene, V gene, clone size, J gene, CDR3 DNA, CDR3 protein. D genes are given only for firm matches. Size values are once, few and many counts, or a class for expanded clones, and some rows have none.

12	-	TRBV5-1	-	TRBJ1-2	TGCGCCAGCAGCATACAGGGTTCTGGCTACACCTTC	CASSIQGSGYTF
19	TRBD2	TRBV4-1	-	TRBJ2-1	TGCGCCAGCAGCCAGGGATTAACGGCGGGAGGCCTCCAGTCGCAGGAGCAGTTCTTC	CASSQGLTAGGLQSQEQFF
13	TRBD2	TRBV29-1	-	TRBJ2-3	TGCAGCGCCGGGACTAGATTTTTAGATACGCAGTATTTT	CSAGTRFLDTQYF
13	TRBD1	TRBV30	-	TRBJ1-1	TGTGCCTGGGTAGGGACAGGGAGGACTGAAGCTTTCTTT	CAWVGTGRTEAFF
13	-	TRBV28	-	TRBJ2-3	TGTGCCAGCAGGGACAGCTCCTCCAATACGCAGTATTTT	CASRDSSSNTQYF
13	-	TRBV19	-	TRBJ2-3	TGTGCCAGTAATGATCGAAACACAGATACGCAGTATTTT	CASNDRNTDTQYF
13	-	TRBV19	-	TRBJ2-7	TGTGCCAGTAGTATAGTTAGGGGCTACGAGCAGTACTTC	CASSIVRGYEQYF
13	-	TRBV10-1	-	TRBJ2-2	TGCGCCAGCCGGGGGACGAACACCGGGGAGCTGTTTTTT	CASRGTNTGELFF
16	TRBD1	TRBV11-2	-	TRBJ1-4	TGTGCCAGCAGCTCCGGCACCGGGACAGGGAACGAAAAACTGTTTTTT	CASSSGTGTGNEKLFF
17	TRBD2	TRBV5-1	-	TRBJ2-3	TGCGCCAGCAGCTTTGGACTAGCGGGGGGTAGCACAGATACGCAGTATTTT	CASSFGLAGGSTDTQYF
16	TRBD2	TRBV10-3	-	TRBJ2-3	TGTGCCATCAGAAGGACTAGCGGGAGGGACACAGATACGCAGTATTTT	CAIRRTSGRDTDTQYF
17	TRBD1	TRBV27	-	TRBJ2-3	TGTGCCAGCAGTTTACCCACGACAGGGGGCATTGTAGATACGCAGTATTTT	CASSLPTTGGIVDTQYF
13	TRBD1	TRBV29-1	-	TRBJ2-5	TGCAGCGTTCGCAGGGGGAAGGCAGAGACCCAGTACTTC	CSVRRGKAETQYF
16	TRBD1	TRBV28	once	TRBJ2-2	TGTGCCAGCAGTTTAGGGCAGGGGGTACGAACCGGGGAGCTGTTTTTT	CASSLGQGVRTGELFF
14	TRBD1	TRBV2	-	TRBJ2-7	TGTGCCAGCAGATCCGGGACAGGGTCGTTCGAGCAGTACTTC	CASRSGTGSFEQYF
17	TRBD1	TRBV6-1	-	TRBJ1-2	TGTGCCAGCAGTGACCTGTACCGGGACAGGGCTCCTTATGGCTACACCTTC	CASSDLYRDRAPYGYTF
14	TRBD1	TRBV28	-	TRBJ1-2	TGTGCCAGCAGTCCTGACAGGGGTATCTATGGCTACACCTTC	CASSPDRGIYGYTF
15	TRBD1	TRBV11-2	once	TRBJ1-5	TGTGCCAGCAGTTCAACAGGGGCGTTAGGTCAGCCCCAGCATTTT	CASSSTGALGQPQHF
12	-	TRBV6-6	-	TRBJ2-7	TGTGCCAGCAGACCCGGCGACGGCGAGCAGTACTTC	CASRPGDGEQYF
11	-	TRBV30	-	TRBJ2-2	TGTGCCGGGGGAGGCGCTAGGGAGCTGTTTTTT	CAGGGARELFF
15	-	TRBV10-3	-	TRBJ1-6	TGTGCCACCCAAAAGGACTTGGACAGTGGCTCACCCCTCCACTTT	CATQKDLDSGSPLHF
12	-	TRBV2	-	TRBJ1-1	TGTGCCAGCAGTGACGGGGGCACTGAAGCTTTCTTT	CASSDGGTEAFF
17	TRBD2	TRBV28	-	TRBJ2-2	TGTGCCAGCAGCTCCCCTGGACTAGCGGGGGGGCCCGGGGAGCTGTTTTTT	CASSSPGLAGGPGELFF
13	-	TRBV11-3	once	TRBJ2-1	TGTGCCAGCAGCCCCTGGGAAGGCAATGAGCAGTTCTTC	CASSPWEGNEQFF
15	-	TRBV6-6	once	TRBJ2-1	TGTGCCAGCAGCACTCCGGGGCAGAGTTACAATGAGCAGTTCTTC	CASSTPGQSYNEQFF
15	TRBD2	TRBV7-9	-	TRBJ2-5	TGTGCCAGCAGCTCGGGACTAGCGACTCAAGAGACCCAGTACTTC	CASSSGLATQETQYF
13	-	TRBV10-3	-	TRBJ2-7	TGTGCCATCAGTGAGTCGGGTCTATCCGAGCAGTACTTC	CAISESGLSEQYF
13	-	TRBV7-2	-	TRBJ2-2	TGTGCCAGCACCCGATGGGAGAACGGGGAGCTGTTTTTT	CASTRWENGELFF
18	-	TRBV7-2	-	TRBJ2-1	TGTGCCAGCAGCTTAGCGCTGAGGGCATTCGGGTCCTACAATGAGCAGTTCTTC	CASSLALRAFGSYNEQFF
14	-	TRBV11-2	-	TRBJ2-3	TGTGCCAGCAGCTTTGGCCAGGCCACAGGTACGCAGTATTTT	CASSFGQATGTQYF
15	-	TRBV6-4	-	TRBJ1-1	TGTGCCAGCAGTGTCCCACCGGGGCCGAACACTGAAGCTTTCTTT	CASSVPPGPNTEAFF
15	TRBD1	TRBV7-2	-	TRBJ1-2	TGTGCCAGCAGCTTTAGCCGCACAGGGGGCTATGGCTACACCTTC	CASSFSRTGGYGYTF
14	-	TRBV7-9	-	TRBJ2-6	TGTGCCAGCAGAGACTTCTCTGGGGCCAACGTCCTGACTTTC	CASRDFSGANVLTF
16	-	TRBV9	-	TRBJ2-1	TGTGCCAGCAGCGTGCTTAGTTTGAGCTCCTACAATGAGCAGTTCTTC	CASSVLSLSSYNEQFF
14	-	TRBV30	-	TRBJ1-1	TGTGCCTGGAGTGTAGCGGCCTTGAACACTGAAGCTTTCTTT	CAWSVAALNTEAFF
15	TRBD1	TRBV5-1	once	TRBJ2-3	TGCGCCAGCAGCCGTGGACAGGGGACCGCAGATACGCAGTATTTT	CASSRGQGTADTQYF
16	TRBD2	TRBV27	-	TRBJ2-1	TGTGCCAGCAGTTTACTAGCGGGTGAAGCCTACAATGAGCAGTTCTTC	CASSLLAGEAYNEQFF
16	-	TRBV5-1	-	TRBJ1-1	TGCGCCAGCAGCCTCACACCGGACAGCAGGAACGCTGAAGCTTTCTTT	CASSLTPDSRNAEAFF
16	-	TRBV7-8	-	TRBJ2-4	TGTGCCAGCAGCTCCCCGAGGCAGATAAACAAAAACATTCAGTACTTC	CASSSPRQINKNIQYF
15	-	TRBV30	-	TRBJ1-4	TGTGCCTGGAGTGAGGTGACGGGGGCTAAGGAAAAACTGTTTTTT	CAWSEVTGAKEKLFF
15	TRBD1	TRBV18	-	TRBJ2-1	TGTGCCAGCTCACGGGGACAGGGCTCCTACAATGAGCAGTTCTTC	CASSRGQGSYNEQFF
16	TRBD2	TRBV6-5	-	TRBJ2-3	TGTGCCAGCAGTTACTCTCTAGCGGGAGGTATAGATACGCAGTATTTT	CASSYSLAGGIDTQYF
17	TRBD1	TRBV7-9	once	TRBJ1-1	TGTGCCAGCAGCCTCCTGATTAAACAGGGGTTGTCCACTGAAGCTTTCTTT	CASSLLIKQGLSTEAFF
14	-	TRBV18	-	TRBJ2-2	TGTGCCAGCTCTCGGTACTCGAACACCGGGGAGCTGTTTTTT	CASSRYSNTGELFF
16	TRBD2	TRBV7-2	-	TRBJ2-7	TGTGCCAGCAGCCGAGCTTCGTGGGGGGGTTCCTACGAGCAGTACTTC	CASSRASWGGSYEQYF
13	TRBD1	TRBV6-6	-	TRBJ1-6	TGTGCCAGCAGTACAGGGGATAATTCACCCCTCCACTTT	CASSTGDNSPLHF
18	TRBD2	TRBV30	-	TRBJ2-3	TGTGCCTGGAGTCTGACTAGCGGGGGCCCCCGAGGGGCAGATACGCAGTATTTT	CAWSLTSGGPRGADTQYF